This is a list of T cell receptor beta chains from one sample in a study of shared clonotypes between healthy human individuals. Using immunoSEQ multiplex PCR, the repertoire was profiled, and TCRdb retains in-frame clones only, with some absent. The sample includes some 790,000 clones, over 60% of them seen just once. The sample was memory CD4+ T cells sorted from blood. The receptors were gathered from a woman under 40 in good health. Each CDR3 is given with its conserved first and last residue. Each record gives: V gene, D gene, J gene, clone size, CDR3 protein, CDR3 DNA. D genes are given only for firm matches. Size values are once, few and many counts, or a class for expanded clones, and some rows have none.

V: TRBV28; D: TRBD1; J: TRBJ1-1; size: -; CDR3: CASSPTRTGWNTEAFF; DNA: TGTGCCAGCAGTCCGACCCGGACAGGGTGGAACACTGAAGCTTTCTTT
V: TRBV6-6; D: -; J: TRBJ2-4; size: -; CDR3: CASRNSQGGRGYF; DNA: TGTGCCAGCAGGAATTCACAGGGAGGACGGGGGTACTTC
V: TRBV10-2; D: -; J: TRBJ2-1; size: -; CDR3: CASSGEGGEQFF; DNA: TGCGCCAGCAGTGGAGAGGGGGGCGAGCAGTTCTTC
V: TRBV7-8; D: TRBD2; J: TRBJ2-3; size: -; CDR3: CASSLVAGVGGTDTQYF; DNA: TGTGCCAGCAGCTTAGTGGCGGGAGTTGGGGGCACAGATACGCAGTATTTT
V: TRBV21-1; D: -; J: TRBJ2-7; size: -; CDR3: CASSSWGRLAGLPIYEQYF; DNA: TGTGCCAGCAGCTCTTGGGGGAGACTAGCGGGATTACCCATCTACGAGCAGTACTTC
V: TRBV9; D: -; J: TRBJ2-1; size: -; CDR3: CASSVRRPPNEQFF; DNA: TGTGCCAGCAGCGTACGACGACCCCCAAATGAGCAGTTCTTC
V: TRBV2; D: TRBD1; J: TRBJ1-2; size: -; CDR3: CASSGQGADYGYTF; DNA: TGTGCCAGCAGTGGACAGGGGGCTGACTATGGCTACACCTTC
V: TRBV7-3; D: -; J: TRBJ1-2; size: few; CDR3: CASSLRAVGPSGYTF; DNA: TGTGCCAGCAGCTTAAGGGCTGTAGGGCCGTCCGGCTACACCTTC
V: TRBV11-2; D: -; J: TRBJ2-7; size: -; CDR3: CASSLSLVGEQYF; DNA: TGTGCCAGCAGCTTAAGCCTAGTGGGGGAGCAGTACTTC
V: TRBV28; D: TRBD1; J: TRBJ1-4; size: -; CDR3: CASTLQGLVGKLFF; DNA: TGTGCCAGCACTCTACAGGGGCTAGTGGGGAAACTGTTTTTT
V: TRBV11-1; D: -; J: TRBJ2-3; size: -; CDR3: CASSLTGRGGDTQYF; DNA: TGTGCCAGCAGCTTAACGGGCAGGGGAGGGGATACGCAGTATTTT
V: TRBV21-1; D: -; J: TRBJ2-1; size: -; CDR3: CASSPLTSGTYKRSSYNEQFF; DNA: TGTGCCAGCAGCCCCCTTACTAGCGGGACCTATAAAAGGAGCTCCTACAATGAGCAGTTCTTC
V: TRBV9; D: -; J: TRBJ2-7; size: -; CDR3: CASRGRSEIDEQYF; DNA: TGTGCCAGCAGGGGCAGATCCGAAATCGACGAGCAGTACTTC
V: TRBV19; D: -; J: TRBJ2-3; size: -; CDR3: CASSIAFAAASTDTQYF; DNA: TGTGCCAGTAGTATCGCGTTTGCAGCGGCTAGCACAGATACGCAGTATTTT
V: TRBV10-1; D: -; J: TRBJ1-1; size: -; CDR3: CASSETGEAFF; DNA: TGCGCCAGCAGTGAGACTGGTGAAGCTTTCTTT
V: TRBV4-1; D: -; J: TRBJ2-3; size: -; CDR3: CASSQDTAGVGTDTQYF; DNA: TGCGCCAGCAGCCAAGATACGGCAGGGGTTGGCACAGATACGCAGTATTTT
V: TRBV11-2; D: -; J: TRBJ2-3; size: -; CDR3: CASSLAGADTQYF; DNA: TGTGCCAGCAGCTTAGCCGGGGCAGATACGCAGTATTTT
V: TRBV4-1; D: -; J: TRBJ2-5; size: -; CDR3: CASSQEPGRKTQYF; DNA: TGCGCCAGCAGCCAAGAACCCGGGAGAAAGACCCAGTACTTC
V: TRBV30; D: TRBD1; J: TRBJ2-7; size: -; CDR3: CAWRGQGIHEQYF; DNA: TGTGCCTGGAGGGGACAGGGAATCCACGAGCAGTACTTC
V: TRBV5-1; D: TRBD1; J: TRBJ1-2; size: -; CDR3: CASSFTPGQGRDGYTF; DNA: TGCGCCAGCAGCTTTACACCGGGACAGGGGAGGGATGGCTACACCTTC
V: TRBV5-4; D: TRBD2; J: TRBJ2-5; size: few; CDR3: CASSFGGGPGETQYF; DNA: TGTGCCAGCAGCTTCGGGGGAGGGCCGGGGGAGACCCAGTACTTC
V: TRBV29-1; D: -; J: TRBJ1-4; size: -; CDR3: CSVAGPNEKLFF; DNA: TGCAGCGTCGCGGGCCCTAATGAAAAACTGTTTTTT
V: TRBV2; D: -; J: TRBJ2-2; size: -; CDR3: CASSVWADGELFF; DNA: TGTGCCAGCTCAGTTTGGGCGGACGGGGAGCTGTTTTTT
V: TRBV4-1; D: -; J: TRBJ2-1; size: -; CDR3: CASSPLAVRSYNEQFF; DNA: TGCGCCAGCAGCCCACTAGCCGTTCGCTCCTACAATGAGCAGTTCTTC
V: TRBV4-1; D: TRBD2; J: TRBJ2-7; size: many; CDR3: CASSQTYSLAGATYEQYF; DNA: TGCGCCAGCAGCCAGACCTATTCTCTAGCGGGAGCCACCTACGAGCAGTACTTC
V: TRBV5-1; D: TRBD1; J: TRBJ2-1; size: few; CDR3: CASSLGDRGSNEQFF; DNA: TGCGCCAGCAGCTTGGGGGACAGGGGGTCGAATGAGCAGTTCTTC
V: TRBV9; D: TRBD2; J: TRBJ2-7; size: few; CDR3: CASKTSGSHEQYF; DNA: TGTGCCAGCAAGACTAGCGGGAGCCACGAGCAGTACTTC
V: TRBV6-5; D: -; J: TRBJ1-2; size: -; CDR3: CASGEANYGYTF; DNA: TGTGCCAGCGGGGAAGCAAACTATGGCTACACCTTC
V: TRBV7-9; D: -; J: TRBJ1-2; size: few; CDR3: CASSIGPSYGYTF; DNA: TGTGCCAGCAGCATTGGGCCTTCTTATGGCTACACCTTC
V: TRBV18; D: TRBD2; J: TRBJ2-3; size: -; CDR3: CASSPLRGREMDTQYF; DNA: TGTGCCAGCTCACCACTTCGTGGGAGGGAAATGGATACGCAGTATTTT
V: TRBV2; D: -; J: TRBJ1-1; size: few; CDR3: CASSEAVGYTEAFF; DNA: TGTGCCAGCAGTGAAGCTGTGGGCTACACTGAAGCTTTCTTT
V: TRBV30; D: -; J: TRBJ2-7; size: -; CDR3: CAWNSGTGSGEQYF; DNA: TGTGCCTGGAATAGCGGGACAGGGAGCGGCGAGCAGTACTTC
V: TRBV28; D: TRBD2; J: TRBJ2-1; size: -; CDR3: CASTGLAGGGWYNEQFF; DNA: TGTGCCTCGACGGGGCTAGCGGGAGGGGGCTGGTACAATGAGCAGTTCTTC
V: TRBV6-4; D: -; J: TRBJ2-2; size: -; CDR3: CASSDREVGELFF; DNA: TGTGCCAGCAGTGACAGGGAGGTCGGGGAGCTGTTTTTT
V: TRBV5-6; D: -; J: TRBJ1-1; size: -; CDR3: CASSLVGAGTEAFF; DNA: TGTGCCAGCAGCTTGGTTGGGGCGGGAACTGAAGCTTTCTTT
V: TRBV5-1; D: -; J: TRBJ2-1; size: -; CDR3: CASSFDRSEQFF; DNA: TGCGCCAGCAGCTTCGACAGGAGTGAGCAGTTCTTC
V: TRBV5-7; D: -; J: TRBJ2-7; size: -; CDR3: CASSLVVREIDEQYF; DNA: TGTGCCAGCAGCTTGGTTGTCCGGGAAATAGACGAGCAGTACTTC
V: TRBV27; D: -; J: TRBJ1-5; size: -; CDR3: CASSLFGQPQHF; DNA: TGTGCCAGCAGTTTATTCGGTCAGCCCCAGCATTTT
V: TRBV6-5; D: TRBD1; J: TRBJ1-1; size: -; CDR3: CASSTGTGKNTEAFF; DNA: TGTGCCAGCAGTACTGGGACAGGGAAGAACACTGAAGCTTTCTTT
V: TRBV7-2; D: -; J: TRBJ2-2; size: -; CDR3: CASSFTRVAGELFF; DNA: TGTGCCAGCAGCTTCACTAGGGTCGCCGGGGAGCTGTTTTTT
V: TRBV2; D: -; J: TRBJ2-1; size: many; CDR3: CASRAYNEQFF; DNA: TGTGCCAGCAGAGCATACAATGAGCAGTTCTTC
V: TRBV7-9; D: TRBD2; J: TRBJ2-3; size: -; CDR3: CASSILAGGDTQYF; DNA: TGTGCCAGCAGCATACTAGCGGGGGGGGATACGCAGTATTTT
V: TRBV18; D: -; J: TRBJ2-3; size: -; CDR3: CASSRTFSTDTQYF; DNA: TGTGCCAGCTCGCGAACCTTCAGCACAGATACGCAGTATTTT
V: TRBV2; D: -; J: TRBJ1-1; size: -; CDR3: CASSEEVGTEAFF; DNA: TGTGCCAGCAGTGAGGAGGTGGGGACTGAAGCTTTCTTT
V: TRBV28; D: -; J: TRBJ1-4; size: -; CDR3: CASSEPGLWKLFF; DNA: TGTGCCAGCAGTGAACCGGGACTCTGGAAACTGTTTTTT
V: TRBV28; D: -; J: TRBJ1-1; size: -; CDR3: CASSLWGRWDTEAFF; DNA: TGTGCCAGCAGTTTGTGGGGGCGGTGGGACACTGAAGCTTTCTTT
V: TRBV29-1; D: -; J: TRBJ2-3; size: -; CDR3: CSVSLAADTQYF; DNA: TGCAGCGTTAGTCTAGCCGCAGATACGCAGTATTTT
V: TRBV19; D: -; J: TRBJ1-4; size: -; CDR3: CASRTTGTNEKLFF; DNA: TGTGCCAGTAGGACGACAGGAACTAATGAAAAACTGTTTTTT
V: TRBV5-1; D: -; J: TRBJ2-7; size: many; CDR3: CASSPGLRRDSYEQYF; DNA: TGCGCCAGCAGCCCGGGGTTGCGGAGGGATTCCTACGAGCAGTACTTC
V: TRBV2; D: TRBD2; J: TRBJ2-7; size: -; CDR3: CASSAGTSGPYEQYF; DNA: TGTGCCAGCAGTGCCGGGACTAGCGGACCCTACGAGCAGTACTTC
V: TRBV11-2; D: TRBD2; J: TRBJ2-1; size: -; CDR3: CASSPRLAGIYNEQFF; DNA: TGTGCCAGCAGCCCGAGACTAGCGGGGATCTACAATGAGCAGTTCTTC
V: TRBV5-5; D: -; J: TRBJ1-5; size: many; CDR3: CASSRLNVGDQPQHF; DNA: TGTGCCAGCAGCCGCCTAAATGTGGGAGATCAGCCCCAGCATTTT
V: TRBV11-2; D: -; J: TRBJ1-1; size: -; CDR3: CASSPTRGLTEAFF; DNA: TGTGCCAGCAGCCCTACACGTGGGCTCACTGAAGCTTTCTTT
V: TRBV11-2; D: -; J: TRBJ1-3; size: few; CDR3: CASSPQLSGNTIYF; DNA: TGTGCCAGCAGTCCCCAGTTATCTGGAAACACCATATATTTT
V: TRBV14; D: -; J: TRBJ1-1; size: -; CDR3: CASSQDLATEAFF; DNA: TGTGCCAGCAGCCAAGATCTTGCCACTGAAGCTTTCTTT
V: TRBV5-6; D: TRBD1; J: TRBJ2-1; size: -; CDR3: CASSPTGRYEQFF; DNA: TGTGCCAGCAGTCCGACAGGGAGATATGAGCAGTTCTTC
V: TRBV7-9; D: -; J: TRBJ1-2; size: -; CDR3: CASSPDGLLGYGYTF; DNA: TGTGCCAGCAGCCCGGACGGACTCCTTGGCTATGGCTACACCTTC